This is a list of T cell receptor beta chains from one sample in a study of blood T cell repertoires in COVID-19. Assay: immunoSEQ multiplex PCR; the TCRdb copy retains only in-frame clones and omits some. The profile shows 85,000 or so clones, 75% to 90% of them singletons. The specimen sequenced was peripheral blood. These receptors all come from a man in his fifties with active or convalescent COVID-19. Each CDR3 is given with its conserved first and last residue. D genes are given only for firm matches. The listing skips clone size in some rows; elsewhere it reads once, few, many or a size class.

>TRBD2|TRBJ2-7|TRBV7-8|NA
CASSPTGLASTYEQYF
TGTGCCAGCAGCCCGACGGGACTAGCGTCGACCTACGAGCAGTACTTC
>TRBD1|TRBJ1-4|TRBV28|NA
CASSLRQGAANEKLFF
TGTGCCAGCAGTTTACGACAGGGGGCAGCTAATGAAAAACTGTTTTTT
>TRBD1|TRBJ1-3|TRBV30|once
CAWSVWGQGAVSSGNTIYF
TGTGCCTGGAGTGTTTGGGGACAGGGGGCCGTGAGCTCTGGAAACACCATATATTTT
>NA|TRBJ1-5|TRBV2|NA
CASSGGGPNLYSNQPQHF
TGTGCCAGCAGTGGTGGAGGCCCGAACCTTTATAGCAATCAGCCCCAGCATTTT
>TRBD2|TRBJ2-2|TRBV5-5|NA
CASSRLAATGELFF
TGTGCCAGCAGCAGGCTAGCGGCCACCGGGGAGCTGTTTTTT
>TRBD1|TRBJ2-3|TRBV7-2|NA
CASRQRGPRTDTQYF
TGTGCCAGCAGGCAAAGGGGGCCCCGCACAGATACGCAGTATTTT
>NA|TRBJ1-1|TRBV2|few
CASRVAGTEAFF
TGTGCCAGCAGAGTAGCCGGGACAGAAGCTTTCTTT
>NA|TRBJ2-6|TRBV11-2|NA
CASTVLEANVLTF
TGTGCCAGCACCGTCCTAGAAGCCAACGTCCTGACTTTC
>NA|TRBJ1-5|TRBV5-4|NA
CASSLSGSNQPQHF
TGTGCCAGCAGCTTGTCGGGTAGCAATCAGCCCCAGCATTTT
>NA|TRBJ1-5|TRBV19|once
CASTYDRNQPQHF
TGTGCCAGTACCTACGACAGAAATCAGCCCCAGCATTTT
>NA|TRBJ1-1|TRBV19|NA
CASSMSRDTEAFF
TGTGCCAGTAGTATGAGTCGGGACACTGAAGCTTTCTTT
>NA|TRBJ2-2|TRBV10-3|NA
CAIREQGSSDAGELFF
TGTGCCATCAGAGAACAGGGTTCCTCAGACGCCGGGGAGCTGTTTTTT
>NA|TRBJ1-3|TRBV10-3|NA
CAIRDHSTEPSGNTIYF
TGTGCCATCAGGGATCATTCGACGGAGCCCTCTGGAAACACCATATATTTT
>NA|TRBJ2-7|TRBV6-5|NA
CASGRDSSYEQYF
TGTGCCAGCGGCCGAGACAGCTCCTACGAGCAGTACTTC
>NA|TRBJ2-1|TRBV27|NA
CASSFFPSSSYNEQFF
TGTGCCAGCAGTTTCTTCCCGTCGAGCTCCTACAATGAGCAGTTCTTC
>TRBD1|TRBJ2-3|TRBV2|NA
CASRGTAGTKSGTQYF
TGTGCCAGCAGGGGGACAGCCGGGACCAAGTCCGGTACGCAGTATTTT
>NA|TRBJ1-1|TRBV19|NA
CASSPRGPVNTEAFF
TGTGCCAGTAGTCCCCGAGGGCCGGTGAACACTGAAGCTTTCTTT
>TRBD1|TRBJ2-1|TRBV28|NA
CASSSGDSPYNEQFF
TGTGCCAGCAGTAGTGGGGACAGTCCCTACAATGAGCAGTTCTTC
>TRBD2|TRBJ2-3|TRBV30|once
CAWSVRVGLADSSTDTQYF
TGTGCCTGGAGTGTAAGGGTCGGACTAGCGGATTCTAGCACAGATACGCAGTATTTT
>TRBD1|TRBJ2-7|TRBV28|once
CASSLQGLYSYEQYF
TGTGCCAGCAGTCTACAGGGGTTGTACTCCTACGAGCAGTACTTC
>NA|TRBJ1-5|TRBV6-6|once
CASSYAPRGNQPQHF
TGTGCCAGCAGTTACGCCCCTCGGGGCAATCAGCCCCAGCATTTT
>NA|TRBJ2-1|TRBV18|NA
CASSPREVPYNEQFF
TGTGCCAGCTCACCCAGGGAGGTACCCTACAATGAGCAGTTCTTC
>TRBD2|TRBJ2-5|TRBV7-2|NA
CASSLGGRAEGTQYF
TGTGCCAGCAGCTTAGGAGGGAGGGCCGAAGGGACCCAGTACTTC
>NA|TRBJ2-5|TRBV5-1|NA
CASSLAHRGETQYF
TGCGCCAGCAGCTTGGCTCACCGGGGAGAGACCCAGTACTTC
>TRBD2|TRBJ2-3|TRBV24-1|NA
CATSEGRGIRTDTQYF
TGTGCCACCAGTGAAGGGCGGGGGATACGCACAGATACGCAGTATTTT
>TRBD2|TRBJ2-1|TRBV24-1|NA
CATSDHSGRTRQFF
TGTGCCACCAGTGATCATAGCGGGAGGACGAGGCAGTTCTTC
>TRBD1|TRBJ1-1|TRBV5-1|NA
CASSKLGYRGNTEAFF
TGCGCCAGCAGCAAACTTGGTTACAGGGGGAACACTGAAGCTTTCTTT
>NA|TRBJ1-6|TRBV25-1|NA
CASSPQTGRNSPLHF
TGTGCCAGCAGTCCCCAGACAGGACGGAATTCACCCCTCCACTTT
>NA|TRBJ1-1|TRBV5-1|NA
CASSLSDRDTEAFF
TGCGCCAGCAGCTTGTCGGACAGAGACACTGAAGCTTTCTTT
>TRBD1|TRBJ2-7|TRBV4-1|many
CASSQQWPTGPYEQYF
TGCGCCAGCAGCCAACAGTGGCCGACAGGGCCCTACGAGCAGTACTTC
>NA|TRBJ1-1|TRBV5-1|NA
CASSLEWGRDTEAFF
TGCGCCAGCAGCTTGGAATGGGGGCGCGATACTGAAGCTTTCTTT
>TRBD2|TRBJ2-3|TRBV5-5|NA
CASSFLPSGNTDTQYF
TGTGCCAGCAGCTTCCTCCCTAGCGGCAACACAGATACGCAGTATTTT
>TRBD2|TRBJ2-1|TRBV11-2|NA
CASSALGGSWYNEQFF
TGTGCCAGCAGCGCCCTGGGCGGGAGTTGGTACAATGAGCAGTTCTTC
>TRBD2|TRBJ2-4|TRBV30|NA
CAWRDGTSLIQYF
TGTGCCTGGAGGGATGGGACTAGCCTTATTCAGTACTTC
>TRBD1|TRBJ2-3|TRBV6-5|NA
CASSYYTGGGMDTQYF
TGTGCCAGCAGTTACTATACAGGGGGAGGTATGGATACGCAGTATTTT
>NA|TRBJ2-5|TRBV11-2|NA
CASSLVAQGGQETQYF
TGTGCCAGCAGCTTAGTTGCACAGGGGGGGCAGGAGACCCAGTACTTC
>TRBD1|TRBJ1-2|TRBV30|once
CAWSTGEGYTF
TGTGCCTGGAGTACAGGGGAGGGCTACACCTTC
>TRBD1|TRBJ2-5|TRBV6-2/TRBV6-3|NA
CASSSMGQGIVFMETQYF
TGTGCCAGCAGTTCGATGGGACAGGGGATCGTTTTTATGGAGACCCAGTACTTC
>TRBD1|TRBJ1-1|TRBV7-2|few
CASSLSGTANTEAFF
TGTGCCAGCAGCTTGTCCGGGACAGCGAACACTGAAGCTTTCTTT
>TRBD1|TRBJ1-6|TRBV6-5|NA
CASSSGQGNSPLHF
TGTGCCAGCAGTTCAGGACAGGGGAATTCACCCCTCCACTTT
>NA|TRBJ2-7|TRBV6-5|NA
CASKKDRSYEQYF
TGTGCCAGCAAAAAAGACAGGTCCTACGAGCAGTACTTC
>NA|TRBJ1-1|TRBV5-1|NA
CASSSLTDTEAFF
TGCGCCAGCAGCTCCTTGACAGACACTGAAGCTTTCTTT
>NA|TRBJ1-5|TRBV28|few
CASRSQARREPQHF
TGTGCCAGCAGATCCCAAGCTCGGAGGGAGCCCCAGCATTTT
>NA|TRBJ1-5|TRBV21-1|NA
CASLRHSSNQPQHF
TGTGCCAGCCTTAGACATTCTAGCAATCAGCCCCAGCATTTT
>TRBD1|TRBJ1-2|TRBV2|NA
CASEQGRNPKQGYTF
TGTGCCAGCGAACAGGGGCGTAACCCGAAGCAGGGCTACACCTTC
>TRBD1|TRBJ1-2|TRBV29-1|NA
CSVGGQGDYGYTF
TGCAGCGTGGGGGGACAGGGGGACTATGGCTACACCTTC
>TRBD1|TRBJ2-1|TRBV29-1|NA
CSPTGIYEQFF
TGCAGCCCGACAGGGATCTATGAGCAGTTCTTC
>NA|TRBJ1-5|TRBV12-5|NA
CASGLSFVVWQENQPQHF
TGTGCTAGTGGTTTGAGTTTCGTTGTCTGGCAGGAAAATCAGCCCCAGCATTTT
>TRBD1|TRBJ2-7|TRBV18|once
CASSPPTGGDEQYF
TGTGCCAGCTCACCACCGACAGGGGGGGACGAGCAGTACTTC
>NA|TRBJ1-3|TRBV15|few
CATSRDLQVTGNTIYF
TGTGCCACCAGCAGAGATCTGCAGGTTACTGGAAACACCATATATTTT
>TRBD1|TRBJ1-4|TRBV25-1|NA
CASSPRQGVTNEKLFF
TGTGCCAGCAGTCCGCGACAGGGCGTAACTAATGAAAAACTGTTTTTT
>NA|TRBJ1-5|TRBV3-1/TRBV3-2|NA
CASSQDSTGYQPQHF
TGTGCCAGCAGCCAAGATTCAACAGGTTATCAGCCCCAGCATTTT
>TRBD1|TRBJ2-2|TRBV4-2|NA
CASSHSTGGVDGELFF
TGTGCCAGCAGCCATTCAACAGGGGGCGTAGACGGGGAGCTGTTTTTT
>NA|TRBJ2-3|TRBV14|NA
CASRETQYF
TGTGCCAGCCGGGAGACGCAGTATTTT